The 13 T cell receptor beta chains listed next were all sequenced from one sample in a study of T cells in Graves' hyperthyroidism and ophthalmopathy. The source material, RNA transcripts, was used to amplify TCR beta CDR3 regions. The HTBI primer set was used in a first-round RT-PCR of the TCR CDR3. TCRdb called the multiplex PCR reads again in MiXCR, with one record for every CDR3 protein. The sample includes hundreds of thousands of distinct CDR3 sequences, around 13% of them seen just once. The sequenced sample consisted of blood. The receptors stem from a woman between 18 and 29 years old with Graves' hyperthyroidism.

The CDR3 sequence is CASTHSHEQYF. The CDR3 bases are TGTGCCAGCACCCATTCCCACGAGCAGTACTTC. The chain uses TRBV6-1 and TRBJ2-7; D is unclear. Between the trimmed V and J ends, which lost 7 bases and 5 bases, there was a span of 9 bases. There are 11 residues in the CDR3. Germline V gene sequence: CDR1 MNHNS, CDR2 SASEGT.

The sample holds a few counts of this clonotype. The chain recombines TRBV5-5 with TRBJ2-3, with D unresolved. From germline, CDR1 is SGHKS and CDR2 YYEKEE (reference sequence). Deletions cut 6 bases from V and 1 base from J, with 15 bases between. The CDR3 length is 15 residues. The CDR3 DNA reads as TGTGCCAGCACCCAGATAGGTGGGGGCACAGATACGCAGTATTTT. This encodes CASTQIGGGTDTQYF.

The V and J genes are TRBV20-1 and TRBJ2-3; either TRBD1 or TRBD2 may supply D (5 bases each). Germline V gene data show CDR1 as DFQATT and CDR2 as SNEGSKA (reference sequence). This CDR3 is 14 amino acids long. V was clipped by 6 bases and J by 1 base, with 14 bases between them. CDR3 nucleotide sequence: TGCAGTGCGTCCAACCTGGGGGGCACAGATACGCAGTATTTT. Amino acids: CSASNLGGTDTQYF.

This clonotype was observed at least ten times. Here the CDR3 reads CASSLNPSGIVDEQFF. The CDR3 coding sequence is TGTGCCAGCAGTTTAAACCCTAGCGGGATTGTAGATGAGCAGTTCTTC. The genes are TRBV28 and TRBJ2-1; TRBD2 agrees at 9 bases. Looked up from germline, CDR1 is MDHEN and CDR2 is SYDVKM. With 2 bases clipped from V and 8 bases from J, the junction kept 10 bases outside the gene matches. The CDR3 has 16 residues.

This clonotype was seen a few times. The CDR3 DNA reads TGCAGCGCCCTCGGGGTTGGCGGGAGTAAAGGGACCCCTAGCACAGATACGCAGTATTTT. Protein: CSALGVGGSKGTPSTDTQYF. This sequence joins TRBV29-1 and TRBJ2-3, with 7 nucleotides matching TRBD2. Germline trimming cut 7 bases from V and 0 bases from J; bases unmatched to any gene: 25. This CDR3 is 20 amino acids long. Germline CDR1 and CDR2: SQVTM and ANQGSEA.

The chain couples TRBV5-4 to TRBJ2-2; TRBD2 is a possible D gene (6 bases). The CDR3 consists of 15 residues. In germline, CDR1 is SGHNT, CDR2 YYREEE (reference sequence). With 2 bases removed from V and 6 bases from J, the gap between germline ends came to 14 bases. The CDR3 bases are TGTGCCAGCAGCTTAGGAGGGAGTACGGCCGGGGAGCTGTTTTTT. Protein product: CASSLGGSTAGELFF.

This clonotype was seen repeatedly, ten times or more. This chain uses TRBV11-2 with TRBJ1-1; 8 bases line up with TRBD1. V was clipped by 7 bases and J by 4 bases; unmatched bases: 20. Germline lookup yields CDR1 SGHAT and CDR2 FQNNGV. This CDR3 has 18 residues. The CDR3 loop reads CASNNRSPFRGLGTEAFF. CDR3 DNA sequence: TGTGCCAGCAACAATCGTAGTCCCTTCAGGGGGCTGGGCACTGAAGCTTTCTTT.

The CDR3 spells CASSPPGAGATYEQYF. The CDR3 region has the DNA TGTGCCAGCAGCCCGCCGGGGGCAGGGGCCACCTACGAGCAGTACTTC. The chain combines TRBV7-9 with TRBJ2-7; TRBD1 or TRBD2 may be the D gene (6 bases each). CDR1 is SEHNR and CDR2 is FQNEAQ in the germline V gene (reference sequence). V was shortened by 5 bases and J by 2 bases, with 19 bases between the two germline ends. This CDR3 has 16 residues. Drawing the rest from reference TRBV7-9 and TRBJ2-7, the complete variable domain is DTGVSQNPRHKITKRGQNVTFRCDPISEHNRLYWYRQTLGQGPEFLTYFQNEAQLEKSRLLSDRFSAERPKGSFSTLEIQRTEQGDSAMYLCASSPPGAGATYEQYFGPGTRLTVT.

This clonotype has more than one count but fewer than ten. V gene TRBV7-9 combines with J gene TRBJ2-2; maybe TRBD2 (5 bases). Germline V gene data show CDR1 as SEHNR and CDR2 as FQNEAQ (reference sequence). The ends were cut back, 7 bases at V and 3 bases at J, with 15 bases in the middle. The CDR3 is 15 residues long. The DNA of the CDR3 is TGTGCCAGCACCGATGGGGAGTGGGACACCGGGGAGCTGTTTTTT. It specifies CASTDGEWDTGELFF.

The chain combines TRBV19 with TRBJ1-6; 7 positions agree with TRBD1. Germline CDR1 LNHDA, CDR2 SQIVND (reference sequence). The V segment lost 5 bases and the J segment 12 bases; nucleotides outside the gene matches: 16. The CDR3 totals 16 residues. CDR3 protein: CASSLPGQIKVQPLHF. CDR3 nucleotide sequence: TGTGCCAGTAGTCTTCCGGGACAGATTAAGGTGCAACCCCTCCACTTT.

This clonotype came up many times. CDR3 nucleotides: TGCAGCGTTTGGGAAGAGACCCAGTACTTC. Protein sequence: CSVWEETQYF. The chain joins TRBV29-1 to TRBJ2-5; D not certain. CDR3 size: 10 residues. The germline gives CDR1 SQVTM, CDR2 ANQGSEA. V lost 5 bases, J lost 3 bases, and 4 bases lay in between. Supplemented by reference TRBV29-1 and TRBJ2-5, the full variable domain reads SAVISQKPSRDICQRGTSLTIQCQVDSQVTMMFWYRQQPGQSLTLIATANQGSEATYESGFVIDKFPISRPNLTFSTLTVSNMSPEDSSIYLCSVWEETQYFGPGTRLLVL.

This clonotype has ten or more counts. This chain connects TRBV5-1 to TRBJ2-1, with 10 bases aligning to TRBD1. The CDR3 loop spans 15 amino acids. Trimming removed 1 base from V and 6 bases from J; junction bases left unmatched: 4. CDR1 is SGHRS, CDR2 YFSETQ, per germline. The CDR3 spells CASSLSGQGSNEQFF. The CDR3 nucleotides are TGCGCCAGCAGCTTGTCGGGACAGGGGTCCAATGAGCAGTTCTTC.

This clonotype has only a few counts. The rearrangement uses TRBV5-4 and TRBJ2-3; 8 nucleotides align to TRBD2. V lost 4 bases and J lost 1; bases outside the gene matches: 5. This CDR3 contains 15 residues. CDR1 is SGHNT and CDR2 is YYREEE in the germline V gene (reference sequence). Here the CDR3 reads CASSPILAGTDTQYF. In DNA form, the CDR3 reads TGTGCCAGCAGCCCCATACTAGCGGGCACAGATACGCAGTATTTT.